This TCR beta chain was identified during a study of OX40 agonist ivuxolimab in advanced cancers. TCRdb keeps only in-frame clones here, not all; method: immunoSEQ multiplex PCR. The data show 6,000 to 6,500 clones, with less than 85% seen just once and 60% held by the top ten. The CDR3 totals 13 residues. V lost 0 bases and J lost 7, with 6 bases in between. Germline V gene lookup returns CDR1 LGHNA and CDR2 YSLEER. The chain recombines TRBV4-3 with TRBJ2-2; D is unresolved. The sample in question was CD4+ or CD8+ T cells sorted from blood, obtained in a trial of the OX40 agonist ivuxolimab. The origin of this receptor is an adult with an advanced solid tumor such as melanoma, head and neck, liver or kidney cancer. The chain's CDR3 is CASSQDHGGELFF. The CDR3 DNA sequence: TGCGCCAGCAGCCAAGATCACGGCGGGGAGCTGTTTTTT.